The 28 T cell receptor beta chains below all came from one sample that was sequenced in a study of blood T cells in healthy people across ages. Sample-barcoded 5' priming and a J-beta primer mix drove a second PCR of roughly 6 to 12 cycles. MiXCR was run by TCRdb on the 5' RACE reads, yielding one entry per CDR3 protein. In the table there are some 1,800,000 distinct CDR3 sequences, about two fifths of which are singletons. The specimen sequenced was blood. The source is a human donor in good health.

The rearrangement uses TRBV6-5 and TRBJ2-7, with D perhaps TRBD1 (6 bases). This CDR3 is 13 amino acids long. The ends were cut back, 6 bases at V and 2 bases at J, with 11 bases in the middle. CDR1 and CDR2 from the germline V gene are MNHEY and SVGAGI. Here the CDR3 DNA reads TGTGCCAGCAGGCCCTACAGGGCCTACGAGCAGTACTTC. Translating it yields CASRPYRAYEQYF.

The J gene is TRBJ1-5, the V gene TRBV30, with 7 bases lining up with TRBD1. Per the germline V gene, CDR1 is GTSNPN and CDR2 is SVGIG (reference sequence). The CDR3 is made up of 14 amino acids. J lost 4 bases, V lost 4 bases, and 7 bases had no gene match. The CDR3 loop reads CAWTQGRSNQPQHF. The CDR3 DNA reads as TGTGCCTGGACACAGGGGAGAAGTAATCAGCCCCAGCATTTT.

V usage is TRBV20-1 and J usage is TRBJ2-5; tentative D call: TRBD2 (6 bases). Trimming took off 2 bases at V and 2 bases at J, with 9 bases between the two ends. This CDR3 has 13 amino acids. CDR1 and CDR2 from the germline V gene are DFQATT and SNEGSKA (reference sequence). CDR3: CSARRREQETQYF. CDR3 bases: TGCAGTGCTAGACGCCGGGAGCAAGAGACCCAGTACTTC.

About this clonotype itself: This is likely an artifact of a read error, given a far larger clone one base away. This rearrangement joins TRBV13 to TRBJ1-2; D ambiguous. V was shortened by 0 bases and J by 6 bases, with 5 bases between the two germline ends. CDR3 length equals 12 residues. In germline, CDR1 is PRHDT, CDR2 FYEKMQ (reference sequence). CDR3 protein: CASSLGDHGYTF. CDR3 coding DNA: TGTGCCAGCAGCTTAGGGGACCATGGCTACACCTTC.

Notes on this clonotype: A read error may be the cause here, since a much bigger clone is one base away. The chain uses TRBV9 and TRBJ2-5; perhaps D is TRBD1 or TRBD2 (7 bases each). The CDR3 contains 13 residues. Germline V gives CDR1 SGDLS, CDR2 YYNGEE. The CDR3 sequence is CASSAGGAETRYF. As DNA, the CDR3 is TGTGCCAGCAGCGCAGGGGGGGCAGAGACCCGGTACTTC.

This clonotype was seen more than once but under ten times. This sequence joins TRBV24-1 and TRBJ1-2, with D possibly being TRBD1 (6 bases). This CDR3 contains 13 residues. Germline CDR1 reads KGHDR; CDR2 reads SFDVKD. Trimming shortened V by 3 bases and J by 8 bases, and 12 bases separated the two germline ends. In DNA form, the CDR3 reads TGTGCCACCAGTGATCACCCAGGGGAGGGCTACACCTTC. Protein product: CATSDHPGEGYTF.

This clonotype was counted once. The V call is TRBV7-2, the J call TRBJ1-4, with D hard to call. CDR1 SGHTA and CDR2 FQGNSA come from the germline V gene. The V and J ends lost 4 bases and 5 bases respectively, with 14 bases between them. The CDR3 consists of 15 residues. The CDR3 loop reads CASSSLHGGNEKLFF. The DNA of the CDR3 is TGTGCCAGCAGCTCCCTACACGGAGGAAATGAAAAACTGTTTTTT.

This clonotype was observed once. The rearrangement uses TRBV7-2 and TRBJ2-3; 15 bases agree with TRBD2. This CDR3 region has 17 residues. Germline V lookup: CDR1 SGHTA, CDR2 FQGNSA. Trimming removed 1 base from V and 6 bases from J; junction bases left unmatched: 5. CDR3 region: CASSLEGTSGGMDTQYF. The CDR3 DNA is TGTGCCAGCAGCTTAGAAGGGACTAGCGGGGGGATGGATACGCAGTATTTT.

The rearrangement links TRBV11-1 to TRBJ2-2; 8 bases align to TRBD1. The CDR3 totals 16 residues. V was pared by 5 bases and J by 6 bases, with 11 bases of the junction left unmatched. Germline CDR1 reads SGHAT; CDR2 reads FQDESV (reference sequence). The CDR3 spells CASSVTTGAEAGELFF. CDR3 nucleotide sequence: TGTGCCAGCAGCGTTACGACAGGGGCCGAGGCCGGGGAGCTGTTTTTT. The entire variable domain, with the rest obtained from reference TRBV11-1 and TRBJ2-2, is as follows: EAEVAQSPRYKITEKSQAVAFWCDPISGHATLYWYRQILGQGPELLVQFQDESVVDDSQLPKDRFSAERLKGVDSTLKIQPAELGDSAMYLCASSVTTGAEAGELFFGEGSRLTVL.

This clonotype has a handful of counts. This rearrangement joins TRBV28 to TRBJ2-7, with TRBD1 matching over 7 bases. The CDR3 spans 15 residues. Losses at the gene ends were 7 bases for V and 0 bases for J; bases not matched to a gene: 9. Per germline, CDR1 MDHEN and CDR2 SYDVKM. The CDR3 DNA reads TGTGCCAGCATTGGTTCCGGGACAGTCTCCTACGAGCAGTACTTC. Amino acid sequence: CASIGSGTVSYEQYF.

This clonotype was seen just once. V is TRBV4-1 and J is TRBJ2-1; TRBD2 matches at 7 bases. This CDR3 contains 15 residues. The trim removed 3 bases at V and 5 bases at J, leaving 7 bases unmatched. The germline V gene encodes CDR1 MGHRA and CDR2 YSYEKL. This chain's CDR3 is CASSQTGTKNNEQFF. The CDR3 nucleotides are TGCGCCAGCAGCCAGACCGGGACTAAAAACAATGAGCAGTTCTTC.

The gene calls are TRBV11-2 and TRBJ2-7, with D uncertain. V was trimmed by 2 bases and J by 5 bases, leaving 10 bases between them. CDR1 SGHAT and CDR2 FQNNGV come from the germline V gene. This CDR3 contains 13 residues. CDR3 region: CASSLYARDEQYF. In DNA form, the CDR3 reads TGTGCCAGCAGCTTATACGCAAGGGACGAGCAGTACTTC.

This clonotype was counted a few times. The CDR3 region is CASSSETLEGDTQYF. As DNA, the CDR3 is TGTGCCAGCAGCTCAGAAACATTGGAGGGAGATACGCAGTATTTT. This chain uses TRBV7-3 with TRBJ2-3, with D possibly matching TRBD2 (6 bases). The CDR3 has 15 residues. The germline CDR1 and CDR2 sequences are SGHTA and FQGTGA. The V gene lost 4 bases and the J gene lost 5 bases, with 16 bases spanning the gap. Using reference TRBV7-3 and TRBJ2-3 for the parts outside the CDR3, the full variable domain is GAGVSQTPSNKVTEKGKYVELRCDPISGHTALYWYRQSLGQGPEFLIYFQGTGAADDSGLPNDRFFAVRPEGSVSTLKIQRTERGDSAVYLCASSSETLEGDTQYFGPGTRLTVL.

J is TRBJ2-7 and V is TRBV7-2; D is perhaps TRBD1 (6 bases). The CDR3 has 14 amino acids. V was trimmed by 1 base and J by 5 bases, leaving 12 bases between them. The germline CDR1 and CDR2 sequences are SGHTA and FQGNSA. In nucleotides, the CDR3 is TGTGCCAGCAGCTTAGTGTTAGGACAGCACGAGCAGTACTTC. It specifies CASSLVLGQHEQYF.

This clonotype was counted between two and nine times. This chain joins TRBV15 and TRBJ1-2, with D unclear. The CDR3 has 14 amino acids. Trimming left V 0 bases short and J 5 bases short, with 10 bases between. The germline gives CDR1 LNHNV, CDR2 YYDKDF (reference sequence). This chain's CDR3 is CATSRDSVTYGYTF. The CDR3 nucleotides are TGTGCCACCAGCAGAGATTCGGTCACTTATGGCTACACCTTC.

V and J are TRBV14 and TRBJ2-7, with D possibly matching TRBD2 (5 bases). The end of the DNA fits TRBJ2-5 better, so the J call may be wrong. The CDR3 length is 15 residues. Germline CDR1 SGHDN, CDR2 FVKESK. In nucleotides, the CDR3 is TGTGCCAGCAGCCAAGATATTTCGAGGGTAGAGACCCAGTACTTC. Translating gives CASSQDISRVETQYF.

J is TRBJ1-2 and V is TRBV20-1; D uncertain. The CDR3 has 13 residues. V lost 4 bases, J lost 1 base, and 10 bases lay in between. Germline V lookup: CDR1 DFQATT, CDR2 SNEGSKA (reference sequence). DNA for the CDR3: TGCAGTGCTATCGTCGGCTATAACTATGGCTACACCTTC. Translating gives CSAIVGYNYGYTF.

In this sample, this clonotype turned up many times. The V gene is TRBV7-2, the J gene TRBJ1-6; maybe TRBD1 (5 bases). CDR3 size: 16 residues. Germline V CDR1 and CDR2: SGHTA, FQGNSA. V gave up 4 bases and J gave up 7 bases, with 17 bases separating them. This chain's CDR3 is CASSSLGGTLNSPLHF. The CDR3 nucleotides are TGTGCCAGCAGCTCGCTGGGAGGGACCTTAAATTCACCCCTCCACTTT.

CDR3 region: CASSLAQGHSYNEQFF. Here the CDR3 DNA reads TGCGCCAGCAGCTTGGCCCAGGGCCACTCCTACAATGAGCAGTTCTTC. The chain joins TRBV5-1 to TRBJ2-1; perhaps TRBD1 as D (5 bases). The germline V gene encodes CDR1 SGHRS and CDR2 YFSETQ. V lost 0 bases to trimming and J lost 0 bases, with 10 bases between them. The CDR3 loop spans 16 amino acids.

This clonotype has just a few counts. The chain joins TRBV6-6 to TRBJ1-2, with unresolved D. V lost 2 bases, J lost 5 bases, and 9 bases lay in between. The V gene's germline CDR1 is MNHNY and CDR2 SVGAGI (reference sequence). The CDR3 runs to 13 residues. The CDR3 spells CASSYGYPYGYTF. The CDR3 region has the DNA TGTGCCAGCAGTTACGGGTATCCTTATGGCTACACCTTC.

This clonotype was counted between two and nine times. The rearrangement links TRBV5-1 to TRBJ2-1, with D possibly being TRBD2 (6 bases). V lost 0 bases and J 5 bases, leaving 21 bases between the germline ends. In germline, CDR1 is SGHRS, CDR2 YFSETQ. The CDR3 runs 18 residues. CDR3: CASSLGGVGSANNNEQFF. The CDR3 DNA follows: TGCGCCAGCAGCTTGGGCGGGGTGGGGTCTGCAAACAACAATGAGCAGTTCTTC.

This chain connects TRBV2 to TRBJ1-5; D unclear. The V end was cut by 7 bases, the J end by 2 bases, with 15 bases between. The germline gives CDR1 SNHLY, CDR2 FYNNEI. This CDR3 comprises 15 residues. The chain's CDR3 is CASKLSQVGNQPQHF. The DNA for the CDR3 is TGTGCCAGCAAATTGTCCCAGGTCGGCAATCAGCCCCAGCATTTT.

The rearrangement links TRBV15 to TRBJ2-3; D is ambiguous. The V gene's germline CDR1 is LNHNV and CDR2 YYDKDF (reference sequence). Deletions cut 4 bases from V and 7 bases from J, with 6 bases between. This CDR3 is built from 11 residues. CDR3 protein: CATSILNTQYF. In DNA form, the CDR3 reads TGTGCCACCAGCATTTTAAATACGCAGTATTTT.

This clonotype has more than one count but fewer than ten. V is TRBV4-1 and J is TRBJ1-1; D gene uncertain. The V and J ends lost 2 bases and 10 bases respectively, with 17 bases between them. This CDR3 has 14 residues. Germline CDR1 and CDR2: MGHRA and YSYEKL. The CDR3: CASSQPTRVVGAFF. As DNA, the CDR3 is TGCGCCAGCAGCCAACCCACACGGGTTGTCGGAGCTTTCTTT.

The rearrangement uses TRBV7-7 and TRBJ1-1; no definite D call. The CDR3 has 13 residues. CDR1 is SSHAT and CDR2 is FNYEAQ in the germline V gene (reference sequence). As DNA, the CDR3 is TGTGTTAGCAGCTTATCGGATGGGAGTGTAGCTTTCTTT. Its translation: CVSSLSDGSVAFF. Using reference TRBV7-7 and TRBJ1-1 for the parts outside the CDR3, the full variable domain is GAGVSQSPRYKVTKRGQDVTLRCDPISSHATLYWYQQALGQGPEFLTYFNYEAQPDKSGLPSDRFSAERPEGSISTLTIQRTEQRDSAMYRCVSSLSDGSVAFFGQGTRLTVV.

J is TRBJ1-1 and V is TRBV20-1; the D gene is possibly TRBD1 (6 bases). Trimming took off 1 base at V and 5 bases at J, with 20 bases between the two ends. Germline lookup yields CDR1 DFQATT and CDR2 SNEGSKA (reference sequence). This CDR3 comprises 16 residues. The chain's CDR3 is CSARARTGPGETEAFF. The CDR3 bases are TGCAGTGCTAGAGCTCGAACAGGGCCGGGAGAGACTGAAGCTTTCTTT.

This clonotype was seen a few times. The CDR3 reads CASSPGRVWGYTF. DNA for the CDR3: TGTGCCAGCAGCCCCGGCAGAGTTTGGGGCTACACCTTC. The V and J genes are TRBV7-3 and TRBJ1-2, with D unclear. V was shortened by 5 bases and J by 8 bases, with 15 bases between the two germline ends. This CDR3 spans 13 amino acids. CDR1 SGHTA and CDR2 FQGTGA come from the germline V gene. The full variable domain, with the rest looked up from reference TRBV7-3 and TRBJ1-2, is GAGVSQTPSNKVTEKGKYVELRCDPISGHTALYWYRQSLGQGPEFLIYFQGTGAADDSGLPNDRFFAVRPEGSVSTLKIQRTERGDSAVYLCASSPGRVWGYTFGSGTRLTVV.

J is TRBJ2-1 and V is TRBV5-8; no reliable D call. The CDR3 consists of 12 residues. From germline, CDR1 is SGHTS and CDR2 YDEGEE. V lost 1 base, J lost 15 bases, and 14 bases lay in between. CDR3 in DNA: TGTGCCAGCAGCTTGATCACAACGGGTCGGTTCTTC. Amino acid sequence: CASSLITTGRFF.